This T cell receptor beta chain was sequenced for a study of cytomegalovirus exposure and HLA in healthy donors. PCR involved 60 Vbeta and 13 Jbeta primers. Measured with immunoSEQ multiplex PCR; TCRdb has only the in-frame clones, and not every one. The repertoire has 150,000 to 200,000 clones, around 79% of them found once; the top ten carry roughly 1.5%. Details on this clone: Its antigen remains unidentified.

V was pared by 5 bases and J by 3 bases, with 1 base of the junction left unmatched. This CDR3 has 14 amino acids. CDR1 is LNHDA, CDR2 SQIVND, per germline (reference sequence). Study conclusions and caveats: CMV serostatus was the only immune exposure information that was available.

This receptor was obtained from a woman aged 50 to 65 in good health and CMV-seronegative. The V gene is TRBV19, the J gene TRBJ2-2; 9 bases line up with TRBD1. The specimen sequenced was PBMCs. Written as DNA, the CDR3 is TGTGCCAGTAGTCGGACAGGGGACACCGGGGAGCTGTTTTTT. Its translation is CASSRTGDTGELFF. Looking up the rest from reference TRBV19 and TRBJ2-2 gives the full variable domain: DGGITQSPKYLFRKEGQNVTLSCEQNLNHDAMYWYRQDPGQGLRLIYYSQIVNDFQKGDIAEGYSVSREKKESFPLTVTSAQKNPTAFYLCASSRTGDTGELFFGEGSRLTVL.